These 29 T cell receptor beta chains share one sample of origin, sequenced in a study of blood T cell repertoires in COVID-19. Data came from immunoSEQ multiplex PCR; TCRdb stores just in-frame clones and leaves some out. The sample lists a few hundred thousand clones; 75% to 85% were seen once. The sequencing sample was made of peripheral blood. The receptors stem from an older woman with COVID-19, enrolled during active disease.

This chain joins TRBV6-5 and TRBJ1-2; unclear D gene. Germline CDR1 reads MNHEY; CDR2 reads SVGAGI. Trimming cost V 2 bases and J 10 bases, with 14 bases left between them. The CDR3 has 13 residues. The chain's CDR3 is CASSYAGSRIYTF. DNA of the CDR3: TGTGCCAGCAGTTACGCGGGATCCAGGATCTACACCTTC.

CDR3 residues: CASSELRGHYNEQFF. The CDR3 coding sequence is TGTGCCAGCAGTGAGTTGAGGGGGCACTACAATGAGCAGTTCTTC. This chain links TRBV6-1 with TRBJ2-1, with 7 bases aligning to TRBD1. V gave up 3 bases and J gave up 3 bases; unmatched junction bases: 5. The CDR3 runs 15 residues. The germline V gene has CDR1 MNHNS and CDR2 SASEGT.

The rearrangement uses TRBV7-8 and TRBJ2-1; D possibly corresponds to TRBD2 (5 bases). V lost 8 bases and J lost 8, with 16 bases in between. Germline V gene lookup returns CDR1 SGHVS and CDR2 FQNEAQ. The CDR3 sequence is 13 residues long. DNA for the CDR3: TGTGCCAGCTCCTTAGGAGGCCTCGATGAGCAGTTCTTC. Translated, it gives CASSLGGLDEQFF.

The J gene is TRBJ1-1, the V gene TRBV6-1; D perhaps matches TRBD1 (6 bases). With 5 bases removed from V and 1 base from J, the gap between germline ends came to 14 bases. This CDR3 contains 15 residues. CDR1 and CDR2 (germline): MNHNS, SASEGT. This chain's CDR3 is CASSWTVTQNTEAFF. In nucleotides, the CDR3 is TGTGCCAGCAGTTGGACAGTAACCCAGAACACTGAAGCTTTCTTT.

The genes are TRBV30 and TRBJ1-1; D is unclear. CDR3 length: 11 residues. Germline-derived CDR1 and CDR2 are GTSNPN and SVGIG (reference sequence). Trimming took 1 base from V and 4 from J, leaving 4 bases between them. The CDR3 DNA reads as TGTGCCTGGAGTGGAGTCACTGAAGCTTTCTTT. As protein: CAWSGVTEAFF.

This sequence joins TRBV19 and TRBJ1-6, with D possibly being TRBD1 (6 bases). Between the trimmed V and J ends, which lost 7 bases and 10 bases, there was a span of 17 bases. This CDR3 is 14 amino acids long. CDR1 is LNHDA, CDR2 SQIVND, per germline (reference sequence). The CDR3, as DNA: TGTGCCAGTACCCGGGACCACAGGGAATCACCCCTCCACTTT. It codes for CASTRDHRESPLHF.

The DNA for the CDR3 is TGTGCCAGCAGCCAAAATAGTTATGGCTACACCTTC. As protein: CASSQNSYGYTF. This chain joins TRBV14 and TRBJ1-2; no firm D call. Trimming shortened V by 2 bases and J by 5 bases, and 6 bases separated the two germline ends. Germline CDR1 and CDR2: SGHDN and FVKESK. The CDR3 consists of 12 residues.

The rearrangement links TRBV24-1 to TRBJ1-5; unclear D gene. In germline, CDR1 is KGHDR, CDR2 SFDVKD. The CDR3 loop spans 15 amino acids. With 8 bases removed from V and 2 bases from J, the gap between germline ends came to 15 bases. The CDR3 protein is CATTSERARNQPQHF. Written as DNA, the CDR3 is TGTGCCACCACTTCCGAAAGAGCTCGCAATCAGCCCCAGCATTTT.

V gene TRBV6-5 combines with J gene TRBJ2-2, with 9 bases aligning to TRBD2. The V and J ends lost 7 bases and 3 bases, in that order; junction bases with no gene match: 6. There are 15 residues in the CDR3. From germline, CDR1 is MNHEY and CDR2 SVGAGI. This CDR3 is CASTPLAGHTGELFF. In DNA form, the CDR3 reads TGTGCCAGCACCCCCCTAGCGGGGCACACCGGGGAGCTGTTTTTT.

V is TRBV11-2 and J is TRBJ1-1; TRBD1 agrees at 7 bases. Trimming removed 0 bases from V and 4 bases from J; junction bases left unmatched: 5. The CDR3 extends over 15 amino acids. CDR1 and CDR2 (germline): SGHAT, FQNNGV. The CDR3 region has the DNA TGTGCCAGCAGCTTAGAGTGGCAGGGGGGCACTGAAGCTTTCTTT. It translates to CASSLEWQGGTEAFF.

In DNA form, the CDR3 reads TGTGCCAGCAGCCAAGAATCGGGACAGGGGACTCCACCCCTCCACTTT. Translating gives CASSQESGQGTPPLHF. This chain uses TRBV3-1 (or the pseudogene TRBV3-2) with TRBJ1-6; 10 bases match TRBD1. Germline V gene lookup returns CDR1 LGHDT and CDR2 YNNKEL (reference sequence). The CDR3 consists of 16 residues. Trimming removed 0 bases from V and 11 bases from J; junction bases left unmatched: 7.

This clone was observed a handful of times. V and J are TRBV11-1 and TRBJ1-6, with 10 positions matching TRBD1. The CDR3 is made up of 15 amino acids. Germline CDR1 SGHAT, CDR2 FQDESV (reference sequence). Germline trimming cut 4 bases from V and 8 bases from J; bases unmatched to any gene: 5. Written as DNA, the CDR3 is TGTGCCAGCAGCTCAAGGACAGGGGGGGATTCACCCCTCCACTTT. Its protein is CASSSRTGGDSPLHF.

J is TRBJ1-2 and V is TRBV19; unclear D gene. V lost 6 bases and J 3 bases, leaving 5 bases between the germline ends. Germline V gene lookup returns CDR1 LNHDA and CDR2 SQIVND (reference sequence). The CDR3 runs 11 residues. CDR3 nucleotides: TGTGCCAGTAGATCTGACTATGGCTACACCTTC. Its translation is CASRSDYGYTF.

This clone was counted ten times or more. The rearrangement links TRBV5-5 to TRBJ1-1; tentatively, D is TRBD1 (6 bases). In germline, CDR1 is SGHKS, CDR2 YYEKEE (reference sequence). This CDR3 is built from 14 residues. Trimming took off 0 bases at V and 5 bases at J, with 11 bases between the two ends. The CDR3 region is CASSLEDSWTEAFF. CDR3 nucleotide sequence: TGTGCCAGCAGCTTGGAGGACAGTTGGACTGAAGCTTTCTTT.

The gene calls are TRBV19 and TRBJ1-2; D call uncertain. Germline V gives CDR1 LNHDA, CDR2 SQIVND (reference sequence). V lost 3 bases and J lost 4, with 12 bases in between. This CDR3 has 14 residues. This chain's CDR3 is CASSIRSRGYGYTF. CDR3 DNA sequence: TGTGCCAGTAGTATCCGGTCTCGGGGCTATGGCTACACCTTC.

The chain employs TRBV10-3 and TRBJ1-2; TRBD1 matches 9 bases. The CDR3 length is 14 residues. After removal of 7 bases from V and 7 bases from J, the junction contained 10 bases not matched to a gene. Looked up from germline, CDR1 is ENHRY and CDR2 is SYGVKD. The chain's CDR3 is CAINTGTGKSGYTF. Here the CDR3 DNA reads TGTGCCATCAACACCGGGACAGGGAAAAGTGGCTACACCTTC.

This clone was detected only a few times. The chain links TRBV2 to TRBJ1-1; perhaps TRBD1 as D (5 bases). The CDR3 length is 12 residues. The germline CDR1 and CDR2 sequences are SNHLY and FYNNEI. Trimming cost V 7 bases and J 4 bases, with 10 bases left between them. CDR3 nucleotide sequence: TGTGCCAGCATCCAGGGATCCACTGAAGCTTTCTTT. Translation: CASIQGSTEAFF.

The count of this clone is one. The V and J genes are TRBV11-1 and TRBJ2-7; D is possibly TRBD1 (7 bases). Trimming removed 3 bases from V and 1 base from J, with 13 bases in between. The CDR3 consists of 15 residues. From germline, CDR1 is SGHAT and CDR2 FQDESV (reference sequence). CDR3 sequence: CASSLSAGGSYEQYF. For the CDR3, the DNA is TGTGCCAGCAGCTTGAGCGCAGGGGGGTCCTACGAGCAGTACTTC. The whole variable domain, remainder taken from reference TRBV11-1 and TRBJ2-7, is EAEVAQSPRYKITEKSQAVAFWCDPISGHATLYWYRQILGQGPELLVQFQDESVVDDSQLPKDRFSAERLKGVDSTLKIQPAELGDSAMYLCASSLSAGGSYEQYFGPGTRLTVT.

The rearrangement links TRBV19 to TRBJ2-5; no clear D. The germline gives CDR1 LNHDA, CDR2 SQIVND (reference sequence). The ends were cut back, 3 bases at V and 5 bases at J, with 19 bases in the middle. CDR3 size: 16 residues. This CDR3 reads CASSIFWPGVLETQYF. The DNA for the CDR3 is TGTGCCAGTAGTATCTTTTGGCCAGGTGTATTGGAGACCCAGTACTTC.

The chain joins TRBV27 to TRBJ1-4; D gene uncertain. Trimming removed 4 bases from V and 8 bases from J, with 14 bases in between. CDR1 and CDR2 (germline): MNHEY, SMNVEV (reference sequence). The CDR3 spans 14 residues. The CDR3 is CASSSVKSREKLFF. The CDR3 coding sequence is TGTGCCAGCAGTTCAGTCAAGTCGCGGGAAAAACTGTTTTTT.

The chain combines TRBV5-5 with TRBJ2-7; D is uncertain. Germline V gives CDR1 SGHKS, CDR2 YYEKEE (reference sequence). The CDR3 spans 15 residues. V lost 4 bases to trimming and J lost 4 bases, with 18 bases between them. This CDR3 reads CASSQSTFGSYEQYF. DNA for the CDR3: TGTGCCAGCAGCCAATCAACCTTCGGGTCATACGAGCAGTACTTC.

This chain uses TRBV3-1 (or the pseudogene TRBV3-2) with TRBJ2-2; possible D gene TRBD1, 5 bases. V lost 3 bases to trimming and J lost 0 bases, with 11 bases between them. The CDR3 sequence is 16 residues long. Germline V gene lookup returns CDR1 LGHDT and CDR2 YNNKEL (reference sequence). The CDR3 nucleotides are TGTGCCAGCAGCCATGAAGGGGTCGCGAACACCGGGGAGCTGTTTTTT. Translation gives CASSHEGVANTGELFF.

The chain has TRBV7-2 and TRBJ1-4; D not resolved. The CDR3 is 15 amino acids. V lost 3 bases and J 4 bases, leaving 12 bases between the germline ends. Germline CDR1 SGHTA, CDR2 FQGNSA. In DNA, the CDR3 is TGTGCCAGCAGCTTTGCGGGGAGGGTTAATGAAAAACTGTTTTTT. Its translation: CASSFAGRVNEKLFF. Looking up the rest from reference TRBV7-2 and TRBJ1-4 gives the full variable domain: GAGVSQSPSNKVTEKGKDVELRCDPISGHTALYWYRQSLGQGLEFLIYFQGNSAPDKSGLPSDRFSAERTGGSVSTLTIQRTQQEDSAVYLCASSFAGRVNEKLFFGSGTQLSVL.

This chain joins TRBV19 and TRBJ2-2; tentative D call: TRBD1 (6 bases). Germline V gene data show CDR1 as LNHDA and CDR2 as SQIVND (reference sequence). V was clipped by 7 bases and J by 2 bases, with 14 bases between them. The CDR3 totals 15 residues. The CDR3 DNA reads TGTGCCAGTACAGCCTGGACAGTTAACACCGGGGAGCTGTTTTTT. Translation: CASTAWTVNTGELFF.

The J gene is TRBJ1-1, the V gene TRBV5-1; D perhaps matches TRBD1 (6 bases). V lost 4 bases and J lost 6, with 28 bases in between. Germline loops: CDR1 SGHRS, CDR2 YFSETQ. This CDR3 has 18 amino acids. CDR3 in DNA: TGCGCCAGCAGCCTGGAGGGGGAGCTCCAGGACATACTGTCTGAAGCTTTCTTT. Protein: CASSLEGELQDILSEAFF.

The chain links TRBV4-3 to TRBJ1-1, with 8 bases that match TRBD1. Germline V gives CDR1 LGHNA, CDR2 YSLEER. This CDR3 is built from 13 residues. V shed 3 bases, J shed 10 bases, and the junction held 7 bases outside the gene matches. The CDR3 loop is CASSHEMDRAAFF. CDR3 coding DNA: TGCGCCAGCAGCCACGAAATGGACAGGGCAGCTTTCTTT.

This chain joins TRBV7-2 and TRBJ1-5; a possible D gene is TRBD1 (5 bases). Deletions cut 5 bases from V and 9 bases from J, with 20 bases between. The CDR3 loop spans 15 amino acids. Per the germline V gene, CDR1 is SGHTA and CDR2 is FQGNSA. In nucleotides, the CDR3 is TGTGCCAGCAGCGCGCAGGGTGGGGGGGTCGCGCCCCAGCATTTT. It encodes CASSAQGGGVAPQHF.

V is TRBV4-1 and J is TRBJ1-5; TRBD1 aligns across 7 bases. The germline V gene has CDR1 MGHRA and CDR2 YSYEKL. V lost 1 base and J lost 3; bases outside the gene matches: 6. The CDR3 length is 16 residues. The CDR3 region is CASSQGARGNNQPQHF. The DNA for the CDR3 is TGCGCCAGCAGCCAAGGGGCCAGGGGGAACAATCAGCCCCAGCATTTT.

The CDR3 loop reads CASSWTAGPYEQYF. DNA of the CDR3: TGTGCCAGCAGCTGGACAGCTGGGCCCTACGAGCAGTACTTC. The genes are TRBV11-2 and TRBJ2-7; TRBD1 might be the D (6 bases). V was cut by 4 bases and J by 2 bases, with 12 bases left in between. The germline gives CDR1 SGHAT, CDR2 FQNNGV. The CDR3 loop spans 14 amino acids.